This TCR beta chain was retrieved from a study of cytomegalovirus exposure and HLA in healthy donors. Overall study findings and caveats: There were a few CMV-associated chains whose specificity for CMV antigens was confirmed in vitro.

Primers for the PCR totalled 60 Vbeta and 13 Jbeta. Produced via immunoSEQ multiplex PCR; TCRdb's table is partial and in-frame only. The repertoire holds some 140,000 clones, around 79% seen once, with about 7% in the top ten. This CDR3 comprises 15 residues. CDR1 SGHRS and CDR2 YFSETQ come from the germline V gene. V was clipped by 4 bases and J by 4 bases; unmatched bases: 2. In its sample, this clone was seen once. Its specificity is not known. This sequence was found in a man aged 40-49 years in good health and CMV-seropositive. The sample taken for sequencing was PBMCs. This sequence joins TRBV5-1 and TRBJ2-3; 14 bases are shared with TRBD2. The CDR3 DNA reads as TGCGCCAGCAGCCCGGGACTAGCGGGAGCAGATACGCAGTATTTT. It yields the protein CASSPGLAGADTQYF.